Each of the 4 T cell receptor beta chains below was sequenced from the same sample in a study of blood T cell repertoires in COVID-19. Generated by immunoSEQ multiplex PCR, the TCRdb table keeps only in-frame clones and is missing some. The repertoire holds about 110,000 clones, 76% seen once, with less than 4% in the top ten. The sequencing sample was made of peripheral blood. Receptors originate from a woman aged 80 or over with acute or convalescent COVID-19.

J is TRBJ2-7 and V is TRBV10-3; TRBD1 is a possible D gene (5 bases). Germline V gene lookup returns CDR1 ENHRY and CDR2 SYGVKD. The CDR3 spans 13 residues. V lost 6 bases and J 3 bases, leaving 12 bases between the germline ends. The CDR3 protein is CAIRDTTVYEQYF. The CDR3 nucleotides are TGTGCCATCAGGGACACCACGGTCTACGAGCAGTACTTC.

The chain uses TRBV28 and TRBJ1-2; D is uncertain. Trimming cost V 6 bases and J 7 bases, with 6 bases left between them. The germline gives CDR1 MDHEN, CDR2 SYDVKM. The CDR3 is made up of 10 amino acids. The chain's CDR3 is CASRAVGYTF. CDR3 sequence (DNA): TGTGCCAGCAGGGCGGTTGGCTACACCTTC.

The gene calls are TRBV7-3 and TRBJ1-1; 8 bases agree with TRBD1. The CDR3 runs to 16 residues. With 5 bases clipped from V and 6 bases from J, the junction kept 14 bases outside the gene matches. CDR1 is SGHTA and CDR2 is FQGTGA in the germline V gene. CDR3 nucleotide sequence: TGTGCCAGCAGCGCCGGGACAGGTTCTCCCCTTTCTGAAGCTTTCTTT. It is translated as CASSAGTGSPLSEAFF. Full variable domain (missing parts from reference TRBV7-3 and TRBJ1-1): GAGVSQTPSNKVTEKGKYVELRCDPISGHTALYWYRQSLGQGPEFLIYFQGTGAADDSGLPNDRFFAVRPEGSVSTLKIQRTERGDSAVYLCASSAGTGSPLSEAFFGQGTRLTVV.

This sequence joins TRBV15 and TRBJ2-5, with D tentatively TRBD1 (5 bases). V was cut by 3 bases and J by 1 base, with 9 bases left in between. Germline CDR1 reads LNHNV; CDR2 reads YYDKDF (reference sequence). The CDR3 extends over 14 amino acids. CDR3 region: CATSSTGTQETQYF. The CDR3 nucleotides read TGTGCCACCAGCAGCACAGGCACCCAAGAGACCCAGTACTTC.